Listed below are T cell receptor beta chains from one sample, sequenced in a study of shared clonotypes between healthy human individuals. Assay used: immunoSEQ multiplex PCR; TCRdb lists only in-frame clones, some missing. In the table there are roughly 760,000 clones, approximately 79% of which are singletons. Sequencing was carried out using memory CD4+ T cells sorted from blood. The source is a woman in her thirties in good health. Both conserved end residues are part of each CDR3. The order of the fields is CDR3 protein, CDR3 DNA, clone size, D gene, V gene, J gene. A D gene is named only where the DNA matches it firmly. Size values are once, few and many counts, or a class for expanded clones, and some rows have none.

CASSLGYSNRPDTQYF	TGTGCCAGCAGCTTAGGGTACTCTAATCGACCAGATACGCAGTATTTT	few	.	TRBV7-7	TRBJ2-3
CSVGFRDTQYF	TGCAGTGTCGGTTTTAGGGATACGCAGTATTTT	.	.	TRBV20-1	TRBJ2-3
CASSLPLEEDGTGELFF	TGCGCCAGCAGCTTGCCCTTAGAGGAGGACGGCACCGGGGAGCTGTTTTTT	.	.	TRBV5-1	TRBJ2-2
CASSLRPGLAGGTSYEQYF	TGTGCCAGCAGTTTAAGACCGGGACTAGCGGGAGGGACGTCCTACGAGCAGTACTTC	once	TRBD2	TRBV28	TRBJ2-7
CASPTSGRTYNEQFF	TGTGCCAGTCCCACTAGCGGGAGAACTTACAATGAGCAGTTCTTC	.	TRBD2	TRBV2	TRBJ2-1
CASSPKGVGIYSNQPQHF	TGTGCCAGCAGTCCCAAAGGGGTGGGAATATATAGCAATCAGCCCCAGCATTTT	few	.	TRBV27	TRBJ1-5
CASSVGGGPYEQYF	TGTGCCAGCAGCGTAGGCGGGGGTCCCTACGAGCAGTACTTC	.	TRBD2	TRBV7-8	TRBJ2-7
CASSLGGLAGGAYEQYF	TGCGCCAGCAGCCTGGGGGGCCTAGCGGGAGGGGCCTACGAGCAGTACTTC	.	TRBD2	TRBV5-1	TRBJ2-7
CASSKLPAGGYEQYF	TGTGCCAGCAGCAAACTGCCAGCTGGTGGGTACGAGCAGTACTTC	.	.	TRBV27	TRBJ2-7
CASSLVRRLAGDLYEQYF	TGTGCCAGCAGCTTAGTTCGTCGACTAGCGGGAGACCTTTACGAGCAGTACTTC	.	TRBD2	TRBV11-2	TRBJ2-7
CASSLFGTGSPNEQFF	TGTGCCAGCAGCTTGTTTGGGACAGGGTCCCCGAATGAGCAGTTCTTC	.	TRBD1	TRBV5-6	TRBJ2-1
CASSRQGTGEKLFF	TGTGCCAGCAGTCGACAGGGTACGGGTGAAAAACTGTTTTTT	.	TRBD1	TRBV27	TRBJ1-4
CASSLLLAGDTDTQYF	TGTGCCAGCAGCCTACTGCTAGCGGGGGACACAGATACGCAGTATTTT	once	TRBD2	TRBV7-9	TRBJ2-3
CASKGLASNEQFF	TGTGCCAGTAAGGGACTAGCAAGCAATGAGCAGTTCTTC	.	TRBD2	TRBV28	TRBJ2-1
CASSLSGDRRTNEQFF	TGTGCCAGCAGTTTATCCGGGGACAGACGTACGAATGAGCAGTTCTTC	.	TRBD1	TRBV27	TRBJ2-1
CASSLAGPSGGGYEQYF	TGTGCCAGCAGCTTGGCGGGGCCCTCGGGAGGAGGGTACGAGCAGTACTTC	.	TRBD2	TRBV5-5	TRBJ2-7
CASRPLAGATDTQYF	TGTGCCAGCAGGCCTCTAGCGGGAGCGACAGATACGCAGTATTTT	.	TRBD2	TRBV6-5	TRBJ2-3
CASSYSGILNQPQHF	TGTGCCAGCAGTTACTCGGGAATTCTAAATCAGCCCCAGCATTTT	.	.	TRBV6-6	TRBJ1-5
CASSVPQGRPHTEAFF	TGTGCCAGCAGCGTCCCACAGGGGCGTCCGCACACTGAAGCTTTCTTT	few	TRBD1	TRBV9	TRBJ1-1
CASSLAPPLKREAYLGKTQYF	TGTGCCAGCAGCTTAGCGCCCCCTTTGAAGCGGGAGGCCTATCTTGGGAAGACCCAGTACTTC	.	TRBD2	TRBV7-6	TRBJ2-5
CSVAGERAYNEQFF	TGCAGCGTCGCCGGGGAAAGGGCCTACAATGAGCAGTTCTTC	.	.	TRBV29-1	TRBJ2-1
CASSAGRGAGEQYF	TGTGCCAGTAGTGCGGGCAGGGGAGCGGGCGAGCAGTACTTC	many	.	TRBV19	TRBJ2-7
CASSERVYTEAFF	TGTGCCAGCAGTGAGAGGGTATACACTGAAGCTTTCTTT	.	.	TRBV6-1	TRBJ1-1
CASSLMAATDTQYF	TGTGCCAGCAGCTTAATGGCAGCGACAGATACGCAGTATTTT	.	.	TRBV7-3	TRBJ2-3
CASSIGGGSNQPQHF	TGTGCCAGTAGTATTGGGGGTGGTAGCAATCAGCCCCAGCATTTT	.	.	TRBV19	TRBJ1-5
CASTTYSYEQYF	TGTGCCAGCACGACTTACTCCTACGAGCAGTACTTC	.	.	TRBV28	TRBJ2-7
CAWSFKGLNTEAFF	TGTGCCTGGAGTTTTAAGGGGCTGAACACTGAAGCTTTCTTT	.	.	TRBV30	TRBJ1-1
CASSFTAGLNYGYTF	TGTGCCAGCAGCTTCACAGCGGGGCTGAACTATGGCTACACCTTC	few	.	TRBV11-2	TRBJ1-2
CASSLDGGAYEQYF	TGTGCCAGCAGCTTGGACGGGGGGGCCTACGAGCAGTACTTC	.	TRBD2	TRBV5-4	TRBJ2-7
CASSRFTGQSNPYEAFF	TGTGCCAGCTCACGGTTTACCGGTCAGTCAAACCCTTATGAAGCTTTCTTT	.	.	TRBV18	TRBJ1-1
CASSIGPATGGYEQYF	TGTGCCAGTAGTATAGGTCCGGCCACGGGGGGATACGAGCAGTACTTC	.	TRBD2	TRBV19	TRBJ2-7
CAWSAPPRGIYGYTF	TGTGCCTGGAGTGCCCCACCCCGGGGGATTTATGGCTACACCTTC	.	.	TRBV30	TRBJ1-2
CASSITTGTDASMGGYTF	TGTGCCAGCAGCATAACCACCGGGACGGACGCGTCAATGGGCGGCTACACCTTC	.	.	TRBV7-8	TRBJ1-2
CASKKPGGISYNEQFF	TGTGCCAGCAAAAAACCAGGGGGAATCTCCTACAATGAGCAGTTCTTC	.	TRBD1	TRBV28	TRBJ2-1
CASNLGGSTGELFF	TGTGCCAGCAACCTTGGGGGGTCCACCGGGGAGCTGTTTTTT	few	.	TRBV6-5	TRBJ2-2
CASSLVFGAKYEQYF	TGTGCCAGCAGCTTAGTCTTTGGGGCTAAGTACGAGCAGTACTTC	.	.	TRBV11-2	TRBJ2-7
CASSLGQGDTEAFF	TGTGCCAGCAGCCTAGGACAGGGTGACACTGAAGCTTTCTTT	.	TRBD1	TRBV4-2	TRBJ1-1
CASNGGTATMKQFF	TGTGCCAGCAACGGCGGGACAGCTACAATGAAGCAGTTCTTC	.	.	TRBV2	TRBJ2-1
CASSLGTRNTEAFF	TGTGCCAGCAGCCTGGGGACACGTAACACTGAAGCTTTCTTT	.	.	TRBV13	TRBJ1-1
CASSPLSPEAFF	TGTGCCAGCTCACCTCTGAGCCCTGAAGCTTTCTTT	.	.	TRBV18	TRBJ1-1
CASIPPDRREKLFF	TGTGCCAGCATCCCCCCCGACAGACGCGAAAAACTGTTTTTT	few	.	TRBV6-1	TRBJ1-4
CASGELAKTGELFF	TGTGCCAGCGGGGAACTAGCCAAAACCGGGGAGCTGTTTTTT	.	.	TRBV28	TRBJ2-2
CASSLYQYGYTF	TGTGCCAGCAGTTTATACCAGTATGGCTACACCTTC	.	.	TRBV28	TRBJ1-2
CASSDGVYTEAFF	TGTGCCAGCAGTGATGGGGTTTACACTGAAGCTTTCTTT	.	.	TRBV6-1	TRBJ1-1
CASSERQGGTRTEAFF	TGCGCCAGCAGCGAAAGACAGGGGGGAACTCGGACTGAAGCTTTCTTT	.	TRBD1	TRBV5-1	TRBJ1-1
CASSKGLWEFF	TGTGCCAGCAGTAAGGGACTATGGGAGTTCTTC	.	TRBD2	TRBV28	TRBJ2-1
CASSLGDSIELEPQHF	TGCGCCAGCAGCTTGGGGGACAGTATTGAGTTGGAGCCCCAGCATTTT	.	TRBD1	TRBV5-1	TRBJ1-5
CAWRGAGQGINQPQHF	TGTGCCTGGAGAGGAGCGGGACAGGGGATCAATCAGCCCCAGCATTTT	.	TRBD1	TRBV30	TRBJ1-5
CASSPPGWRDSDTQYF	TGTGCCAGCTCACCCCCTGGTTGGAGGGATTCAGATACGCAGTATTTT	.	.	TRBV18	TRBJ2-3